These T cell receptor beta chains were read from a single sample in a study of T cell responses to AZD1222 COVID-19 vaccine. The method was immunoSEQ multiplex PCR; TCRdb's version includes in-frame clones alone and lacks a portion of them. This sample has about 120,000 clones, with roughly 86% found just once. Sequences were derived from peripheral blood, sampled 28 days after the second AZD1222 dose. These receptors all stem from an adult who received the AZD1222 COVID-19 vaccine. Both conserved end residues are part of each CDR3. Fields, in order: D gene, V gene, clone size, J gene, CDR3 DNA, CDR3 protein. The D gene is left open where the match is weak. Rows may omit the clone size; those that give it use once, few, many or a size class.

>-|TRBV7-3|-|TRBJ2-3
TGTGCCAGCAGCTTGGGGAGGACAGATACGCAGTATTTT
CASSLGRTDTQYF
>-|TRBV3-1/TRBV3-2|-|TRBJ2-3
TGTGCCAGCAGCCAAGATCGTCTGGCGTTAGCTAGCACAGATACGCAGTATTTT
CASSQDRLALASTDTQYF
>TRBD2|TRBV5-1|-|TRBJ2-3
TGCGCCAGCAGCCCCCAGGGTACTAGCGGGAGGGCCAACACAGATACGCAGTATTTT
CASSPQGTSGRANTDTQYF
>-|TRBV4-3|once|TRBJ1-4
TGCGCCAGCAGCCAAGAAGTAGGGTTTGGGGAAAAACTGTTTTTT
CASSQEVGFGEKLFF
>TRBD1|TRBV9|few|TRBJ1-2
TGTGCCAGCAGCGCTACAGGGGACAGCTTCTTCTATGGCTACACCTTC
CASSATGDSFFYGYTF
>TRBD2|TRBV3-1/TRBV3-2|-|TRBJ2-1
TGTGCCAGCAGCCGGCGGGGATTAGCGGGAGTTGGTGAGCAGTTCTTC
CASSRRGLAGVGEQFF
>TRBD1|TRBV4-3|-|TRBJ1-2
TGCGCCAGCAGCCAAGCCAGGGGGCCATCAGTTGGCTACACCTTC
CASSQARGPSVGYTF
>-|TRBV3-1/TRBV3-2|-|TRBJ2-5
TGTGCCAGCAGCCAAGCGGGGCAAGAGACCCAGTACTTC
CASSQAGQETQYF
>-|TRBV9|-|TRBJ1-4
TGTGCCAGCAGCGCGGGGGTTCATAATGAAAAACTGTTTTTT
CASSAGVHNEKLFF
>-|TRBV18|few|TRBJ2-6
TGTGCCAGCTCACCTCAGCGCTCTGGGGCCAACGTCCTGACTTTC
CASSPQRSGANVLTF
>-|TRBV5-4|-|TRBJ1-6
TGTGCCAGCAGCTTGGGGCCAGGGACCGGTAATTCACCCCTCCACTTT
CASSLGPGTGNSPLHF
>TRBD2|TRBV7-2|-|TRBJ2-2
TGTGCCACCAGGGAGGGGCCCGGGGAGCTGTTTTTT
CATREGPGELFF
>-|TRBV12-3/TRBV12-4|-|TRBJ2-5
TGTGCCAGCAGTTATCTCCCAGAGACCCAGTACTTC
CASSYLPETQYF
>TRBD1|TRBV5-4|-|TRBJ2-1
TGTGCCAGCAGCCCATCGACAGGGTTAGAACACAATGAGCAGTTCTTC
CASSPSTGLEHNEQFF
>-|TRBV6-5|once|TRBJ1-1
TGTGCCAGCAGTTACTCTGCCAGGGGGAACACTGAAGCTTTCTTT
CASSYSARGNTEAFF
>TRBD1|TRBV6-5|few|TRBJ2-5
TGTGCCAGCAGTTACACCGGGACAGCCAGAGAGACCCAGTACTTC
CASSYTGTARETQYF
>TRBD1|TRBV5-4|-|TRBJ1-4
TGTGCCAGCAGCTTTAAACAGGGGGCGGAAATAAATGAAAAACTGTTTTTT
CASSFKQGAEINEKLFF
>-|TRBV12-3/TRBV12-4|-|TRBJ1-1
TGTGCCAGCAGAGCCCTTGCAATGCGGGCTTTCTTT
CASRALAMRAFF
>TRBD1|TRBV3-1/TRBV3-2|-|TRBJ1-5
TGTGCCAGCAGCCAAGGTCAGGGGGGCCTTAGCAATCAGCCCCAGCATTTT
CASSQGQGGLSNQPQHF
>TRBD1|TRBV6-5|-|TRBJ1-2
TGTGCCAGCAGCCAGGGGGCGCGGGATGGCTACACCTTC
CASSQGARDGYTF
>TRBD1|TRBV6-5|-|TRBJ1-4
TGTGCCAGCAGCCCGACAGGGGGCTGGGATGAAAAACTGTTTTTT
CASSPTGGWDEKLFF
>TRBD1|TRBV5-1|-|TRBJ1-4
TGCGCCAGCAGCTTGGTAGGGACAGCTAATGAAAAACTGTTTTTT
CASSLVGTANEKLFF